The 16 T cell receptor beta chains presented below share a single source sample, sequenced in a study of identical twins. TCRdb re-called the 5' RACE reads through MiXCR, storing one row per CDR3 protein. The sample yields about 720,000 distinct CDR3 sequences, less than 10% seen once. Another study also made use of these data, one on yellow fever vaccine responses in identical twins.

Sequenced input: PBMCs. All receptors derive from a woman under 30 in good health.

Turning to this clonotype: The junction shows a germline mismatch at one end, possibly a read error. This chain connects TRBV3-1 to TRBJ2-7; D perhaps matches TRBD1 (5 bases). CDR1 LGHDT and CDR2 YNNKEL come from the germline V gene (reference sequence). The length of the CDR3 is 13 residues. CDR3: CASSQGLGYGQYF. The CDR3 DNA sequence: TGTGCCAGCAGCCAGGGGCTAGGCTACGGGCAGTACTTC.

This chain connects TRBV27 to TRBJ2-3; D not certain. There are 14 residues in the CDR3. CDR1 MNHEY and CDR2 SMNVEV come from the germline V gene (reference sequence). Trimming shortened V by 5 bases and J by 4 bases, and 13 bases separated the two germline ends. CDR3 DNA: TGTGCCAGCAGTCCCTGGGGAATCGCAGATACGCAGTATTTT. Its protein is CASSPWGIADTQYF.

This clonotype occurred many times. The V gene is TRBV2, the J gene TRBJ2-1; 15 nucleotides align to TRBD2. Germline CDR1 is SNHLY and CDR2 is FYNNEI. This CDR3 is 16 amino acids long. Trimming removed 8 bases from V and 0 bases from J; junction bases left unmatched: 2. This chain's CDR3 is CASAGLAGGSYNEQFF. The CDR3 DNA reads as TGTGCCAGCGCGGGACTAGCGGGAGGCTCCTACAATGAGCAGTTCTTC. The whole variable domain, remainder taken from reference TRBV2 and TRBJ2-1, is EPEVTQTPSHQVTQMGQEVILRCVPISNHLYFYWYRQILGQKVEFLVSFYNNEISEKSEIFDDQFSVERPDGSNFTLKIRSTKLEDSAMYFCASAGLAGGSYNEQFFGPGTRLTVL.

This clonotype has just a few counts. This sequence joins TRBV7-9 and TRBJ2-3, with D possibly matching TRBD1 (6 bases). The CDR3 contains 13 residues. V dropped 1 base and J dropped 6 bases, with 8 bases sitting between them. The germline V gene encodes CDR1 SEHNR and CDR2 FQNEAQ (reference sequence). This chain's CDR3 is CASSLGGQDTQYF. In DNA form, the CDR3 reads TGTGCCAGCAGCTTAGGCGGACAGGATACGCAGTATTTT. The full variable domain, rest sourced from reference TRBV7-9 and TRBJ2-3, is DTGVSQNPRHKITKRGQNVTFRCDPISEHNRLYWYRQTLGQGPEFLTYFQNEAQLEKSRLLSDRFSAERPKGSFSTLEIQRTEQGDSAMYLCASSLGGQDTQYFGPGTRLTVL.

The J gene is TRBJ2-3, the V gene TRBV11-1, with 10 bases identical to TRBD1. The germline V gene encodes CDR1 SGHAT and CDR2 FQDESV (reference sequence). V lost 1 base to trimming and J lost 5 bases; unmatched junction nucleotides: 3. This CDR3 is 15 amino acids long. CDR3 protein: CASSLGDRGEDTQYF. The CDR3 bases are TGTGCCAGCAGCTTAGGGGACAGGGGTGAAGATACGCAGTATTTT.

The chain combines TRBV27 with TRBJ2-5; D not resolved. The germline gives CDR1 MNHEY, CDR2 SMNVEV (reference sequence). Trimming took off 3 bases at V and 0 bases at J, with 8 bases between the two ends. The CDR3 is 14 amino acids. For the CDR3, the DNA is TGTGCCAGCAGTTTTTCGGCAGACCAAGAGACCCAGTACTTC. Translated: CASSFSADQETQYF.

This clonotype has a handful of counts. The chain carries TRBV5-1 and TRBJ2-2; TRBD2 matches at 10 bases. V shed 2 bases, J shed 2 bases, and the junction held 3 bases outside the gene matches. This CDR3 has 16 amino acids. In germline, CDR1 is SGHRS, CDR2 YFSETQ. The CDR3 region is CASSFQLAGNTGELFF. CDR3 sequence (DNA): TGCGCCAGCAGCTTCCAACTAGCGGGAAACACCGGGGAGCTGTTTTTT.

This clonotype was seen a handful of times. The chain joins TRBV2 to TRBJ2-6; D not resolved. Germline V gives CDR1 SNHLY, CDR2 FYNNEI. The V end was cut by 2 bases, the J end by 0 bases, with 11 bases between. This CDR3 is built from 17 residues. The CDR3 loop reads CASSEQVDLSGANVLTF. The DNA of the CDR3 is TGTGCCAGCAGTGAACAAGTAGACCTCTCTGGGGCCAACGTCCTGACTTTC.

This clonotype was seen ten or more times. CDR3 amino acids: CASSQGGPYEQYF. The CDR3 coding sequence is TGCGCCAGCAGCCAAGGGGGACCCTACGAGCAGTACTTC. The rearrangement links TRBV4-3 to TRBJ2-7, with D tentatively TRBD1 or TRBD2 (5 bases each). V was pared by 1 base and J by 2 bases, with 6 bases between. The CDR3 totals 13 residues. Germline V lookup: CDR1 LGHNA, CDR2 YSLEER.

The J gene is TRBJ2-2, the V gene TRBV7-2; the D gene is possibly TRBD2 (6 bases). Trimming shortened V by 5 bases and J by 6 bases, and 19 bases separated the two germline ends. This CDR3 region has 16 residues. CDR1 and CDR2 from the germline V gene are SGHTA and FQGNSA. The CDR3 protein is CASSHGVAAYPGELFF. The CDR3 DNA sequence: TGTGCCAGCAGCCACGGCGTAGCGGCTTACCCCGGGGAGCTGTTTTTT.

This chain connects TRBV27 to TRBJ2-3; D may be TRBD1 (6 bases). V lost 6 bases to trimming and J lost 1 base, with 14 bases between them. This CDR3 is 15 amino acids long. CDR1 and CDR2 (germline): MNHEY, SMNVEV (reference sequence). CDR3 sequence (DNA): TGTGCCAGCAGGGTAAGGGACACCGGCACAGATACGCAGTATTTT. It yields the protein CASRVRDTGTDTQYF.

This clonotype was seen at least ten times. The CDR3 nucleotides are TGCAGCGTCAGCAGGGAAAGGGGCTATGGCTACACCTTC. This sequence encodes CSVSRERGYGYTF. The rearrangement uses TRBV29-1 and TRBJ1-2; possibly TRBD1 for D (5 bases). Trimming stripped 6 bases from V and 4 bases from J, with 15 bases between. Germline CDR1 SQVTM, CDR2 ANQGSEA. This CDR3 has 13 residues.

This clonotype came up a few times. V gene TRBV29-1 combines with J gene TRBJ1-2, with D maybe TRBD1 (6 bases). V shed 6 bases and J shed 2 bases, with 16 bases lying between them. The CDR3 runs to 14 residues. CDR1 and CDR2 (germline): SQVTM, ANQGSEA. CDR3 in DNA: TGCAGCGTCGCGACAGGAAGAAGGAACTATGGCTACACCTTC. Protein sequence: CSVATGRRNYGYTF.

The CDR3 DNA follows: TGTGCCAGCAGTTACGCGGGACTAGCCGGGGGCACAGATACGCAGTATTTT. It translates to CASSYAGLAGGTDTQYF. The V call is TRBV6-5, the J call TRBJ2-3, with 9 positions matching TRBD2. This CDR3 has 17 residues. V lost 2 bases to trimming and J lost 1 base; unmatched junction nucleotides: 7. Germline CDR1 MNHEY, CDR2 SVGAGI.

This clonotype appeared a few times. The CDR3 bases are TGTGCCAGCAGCCAAAAAGGGGATACTGAAGCTTTCTTT. This sequence encodes CASSQKGDTEAFF. The V call is TRBV3-1, the J call TRBJ1-1, with D possibly being TRBD1 (5 bases). The CDR3 is 13 residues long. Germline-derived CDR1 and CDR2 are LGHDT and YNNKEL (reference sequence). V was trimmed by 2 bases and J by 5 bases, leaving 9 bases between them.

This chain uses TRBV7-8 with TRBJ2-3; TRBD2 aligns across 10 bases. Germline V CDR1 and CDR2: SGHVS, FQNEAQ. V lost 2 bases, J lost 5 bases, and 4 bases stayed unmatched. The CDR3 is 15 amino acids. In DNA form, the CDR3 reads TGTGCCAGCAGCTTAAGCCTAGCGGGAGTAGATACGCAGTATTTT. Translated, it gives CASSLSLAGVDTQYF.